The 10 T cell receptor beta chains in this list originate from one sample, sequenced in a study of PD-1 blockade in classical Hodgkin lymphoma. Assay: immunoSEQ multiplex PCR; the TCRdb copy retains only in-frame clones and omits some. Of over 20,000 clones detected, 80% to 85% appear once; the ten largest clones hold more than 1.5%. Relapse was seen in all patients after autologous stem cell transplantation, and brentuximab vedotin exposure was variable. Purification of CD4+ T cells from thawed PBMCs was performed via magnetic negative selection. Sequences were derived from CD4+ T cells from blood, sampled at baseline. The origin of the receptors is a human donor with classical Hodgkin lymphoma.

This clone was picked up one time. The chain has TRBV28 and TRBJ1-2; possible D gene TRBD1, 5 bases. The germline V gene encodes CDR1 MDHEN and CDR2 SYDVKM. Trimming took off 8 bases at V and 3 bases at J, with 25 bases between the two ends. CDR3 size: 17 residues. Here the CDR3 reads CASVTAGNLLRHYGYTF. The CDR3, as DNA: TGTGCCAGCGTCACGGCAGGGAATCTCCTACGCCACTATGGCTACACCTTC.

The chain employs TRBV6-1 and TRBJ2-2; weak D call: TRBD2 (7 bases). The CDR3 sequence is 15 residues long. V gave up 7 bases and J gave up 1 base, with 13 bases separating them. CDR1 and CDR2 from the germline V gene are MNHNS and SASEGT. The CDR3 DNA is TGTGCCAGCAATGGCGGGGGCCTGAACACCGGGGAGCTGTTTTTT. Translation: CASNGGGLNTGELFF.

This chain uses TRBV7-3 with TRBJ2-1, with 8 positions matching TRBD2. The ends lost 0 bases at V and 6 bases at J; junction bases unmatched: 4. The length of the CDR3 is 15 residues. Germline V gives CDR1 SGHTA, CDR2 FQGTGA. The CDR3 DNA reads TGTGCCAGCAGCTTAACGTGGACTAGCTTCAATGAGCAGTTCTTC. This gives the protein CASSLTWTSFNEQFF.

This sequence joins TRBV7-2 and TRBJ2-3, with D unresolved. V was clipped by 8 bases and J by 4 bases, with 7 bases between them. The length of the CDR3 is 11 residues. Germline V gene sequence: CDR1 SGHTA, CDR2 FQGNSA. For the CDR3, the DNA is TGTGCCAGCGCCTGGTCAGATACGCAGTATTTT. This codes for CASAWSDTQYF.

This clone has just a few counts. This chain uses TRBV5-1 with TRBJ1-4, with 7 positions matching TRBD1. Germline V gene sequence: CDR1 SGHRS, CDR2 YFSETQ. There are 16 residues in the CDR3. V shed 4 bases and J 0 bases; nucleotides not matched to a gene: 6. CDR3 loop: CASSPGTDATNEKLFF. The CDR3, as DNA: TGCGCCAGCAGCCCTGGGACAGATGCAACTAATGAAAAACTGTTTTTT.

The count of this clone is one. The chain carries TRBV19 and TRBJ1-1; D gene ambiguous. CDR1 LNHDA and CDR2 SQIVND come from the germline V gene (reference sequence). Trimming cost V 6 bases and J 1 base, with 27 bases left between them. This CDR3 region has 19 residues. This CDR3 reads CASSPLGAAFGKTNTEAFF. The CDR3 DNA reads as TGTGCCAGTAGCCCCCTAGGAGCTGCCTTCGGGAAAACGAACACTGAAGCTTTCTTT.

This clone was seen a single time. This chain joins TRBV4-3 and TRBJ1-2; no reliable D call. The V end was cut by 1 base, the J end by 0 bases, with 12 bases between. In germline, CDR1 is LGHNA, CDR2 YSLEER. The CDR3 sequence is 16 residues long. CDR3 protein: CASSQGGAGSNYGYTF. The CDR3 bases are TGCGCCAGCAGCCAAGGCGGTGCAGGTTCTAACTATGGCTACACCTTC.

The V gene is TRBV6-1, the J gene TRBJ2-3; D is undetermined. Germline V CDR1 and CDR2: MNHNS, SASEGT. CDR3 size: 13 residues. V lost 4 bases to trimming and J lost 0 bases, with 5 bases between them. This CDR3 is CASSVFSTDTQYF. CDR3 bases: TGTGCCAGCAGTGTCTTTAGCACAGATACGCAGTATTTT.

The chain couples TRBV5-5 to TRBJ2-2; D possibly matches TRBD1 or TRBD2 (5 bases each). The CDR3 is 15 residues long. Germline CDR1 and CDR2: SGHKS and YYEKEE (reference sequence). The ends were cut back, 5 bases at V and 1 base at J, with 12 bases in the middle. As DNA, the CDR3 is TGTGCCAGCAGTTCCGGGACCGGGAACACCGGGGAGCTGTTTTTT. Protein product: CASSSGTGNTGELFF.

The J gene is TRBJ2-3, the V gene TRBV7-9; the match to TRBD2 covers 7 bases. V shed 2 bases, J shed 12 bases, and the junction held 8 bases outside the gene matches. CDR3 length equals 13 residues. The germline gives CDR1 SEHNR, CDR2 FQNEAQ (reference sequence). The CDR3 reads CASSLFRAGVQYF. The CDR3 DNA reads TGTGCCAGCAGCTTATTCAGGGCGGGGGTTCAGTATTTT.